A selection of T cell receptor beta chains follows, all from one sample in a study of neurological immune-mediated disorders. TCRdb used MiXCR to reprocess the 5' RACE reads, holding one entry per CDR3 protein. The profile shows tens of thousands of distinct CDR3 sequences, approximately 1.4% of them singletons. Specimen: PBMCs. The receptors come from a woman aged 30 to 39 with multiple sclerosis. The CDR3 runs from the conserved cysteine through the conserved F or W. D genes are given only for firm matches. Part of the rows lack a size; the others show once, few, many or a class for expanded clones.

D	J	size	V	DNA	CDR3
.	TRBJ1-2	many	TRBV3-1	TGTGCCAGCAGTTTCCAGGGAACGGGCTACACCTTC	CASSFQGTGYTF
TRBD2	TRBJ2-5	many	TRBV7-2	TGTGCCAGCAGCTTACAGCGGGGGGGCCGGCAAGAGACCCAGTACTTC	CASSLQRGGRQETQYF
TRBD2	TRBJ2-2	many	TRBV20-1	TGCAGTGCTAGAGTCCGGGGAGGGTGGGTTTCCGGGGAGCTGTTTTTT	CSARVRGGWVSGELFF
.	TRBJ2-5	many	TRBV3-1	TGTGCCAGCAGCCGCTACAGGGCCCCCACCCAAGAGACCCAGTACTTC	CASSRYRAPTQETQYF
.	TRBJ2-7	many	TRBV11-2	TGTGCCAGCAGCTTAAGAAGTCAAAGCTCCTACGAGCAGTACTTC	CASSLRSQSSYEQYF
.	TRBJ2-3	many	TRBV29-1	TGCAGTCTACCCTGGGGTACAGATACGCAGTATTTT	CSLPWGTDTQYF
.	TRBJ2-2	many	TRBV7-8	TGTGCCAGCAGCTTAGCACCCCGGGGGAACACCGGGGAGCTGTTTTTT	CASSLAPRGNTGELFF
TRBD2	TRBJ2-7	.	TRBV20-1	TGCAGTGCTAGCCGGACTAGCGGTCTGGACGAGAAGTACTTC	CSASRTSGLDEKYF
.	TRBJ1-1	many	TRBV7-2	TGTGCCAGCAGCCCCTGGCCGATGGGTGAAGCTTTCTTT	CASSPWPMGEAFF
.	TRBJ1-3	many	TRBV4-3	TGCGCCAGCAGCCATAGCTCCTCTGGAAACACCATATATTTT	CASSHSSSGNTIYF
.	TRBJ1-1	many	TRBV5-1	TGCGCCAGCAGCTTGGGGGGCCTGGTGGACACTGAAGCTTTCTTT	CASSLGGLVDTEAFF
TRBD1	TRBJ1-5	many	TRBV12-3/TRBV12-4	TGTGCCAGCAGGGGACAGGCTGGCCAGCCCCAGCATTTT	CASRGQAGQPQHF
.	TRBJ1-5	many	TRBV4-3	TGCGCCAGCAGCCAGGATAGCAATCAGCCCCAGCATTTT	CASSQDSNQPQHF
.	TRBJ1-4	.	TRBV10-2	TGCGCCAGCAAAGGGATGACAACTAATGAAAAACTGTTTTTT	CASKGMTTNEKLFF
.	TRBJ2-7	many	TRBV5-1	TGCGCCAGCAGCTTGGGACAGGCCTATTACGAGCAGTACTTC	CASSLGQAYYEQYF
TRBD1	TRBJ2-2	many	TRBV20-1	TGCAGTGCTAGAGATGGGGGGACAGGGGACACCGGGGAGCTGTTTTTT	CSARDGGTGDTGELFF
.	TRBJ2-3	many	TRBV10-3	TGTGCCACCTCTAGGGGGGCCGCAGCAGATACGCAGTATTTT	CATSRGAAADTQYF
TRBD1	TRBJ1-2	many	TRBV10-3	TGTGCCATCAGTTTGCAGGGGGCTGGCTATGGCTACACCTTC	CAISLQGAGYGYTF
TRBD2	TRBJ2-5	many	TRBV7-2	TGTGCCAGCAGCTTAGCAGGGAGGGGAGAGACCCAGTACTTC	CASSLAGRGETQYF
.	TRBJ2-5	many	TRBV5-1	TGCGCCAGCAGCTTGGTGGGCAGGGCGGAGACCCAGTACTTC	CASSLVGRAETQYF
.	TRBJ2-1	many	TRBV4-3	TGCGCCAGCAGCCTCCGGGCCGGAAATGAGCAGTTCTTC	CASSLRAGNEQFF
.	TRBJ2-2	many	TRBV9	TGTGCCAGCAGCTCCCCGGGATTCCACACCGGGGAGCTGTTTTTT	CASSSPGFHTGELFF
TRBD1	TRBJ2-5	many	TRBV20-1	TGCAGTGCTTCGGACAGGGTAGGGGAGACCCAGTACTTC	CSASDRVGETQYF
.	TRBJ1-6	many	TRBV4-1	TGCGCCAGCAGCCAAGGGGGGGGCCTGAGGACAAATTCACCCCTCCACTTT	CASSQGGGLRTNSPLHF
.	TRBJ2-3	many	TRBV7-9	TGTGCCAGCAGCTATGTAGGGGCCGGGGCAGATACGCAGTATTTT	CASSYVGAGADTQYF
TRBD1	TRBJ1-2	many	TRBV20-1	TGCAGTGCTGAGCCGGGACAGCGTTTTCTATATGGCTACACCTTC	CSAEPGQRFLYGYTF
TRBD1	TRBJ2-1	many	TRBV5-1	TGCGCCAGCAGCATTCCGACAGGGGACAATGAGCAGTTCTTC	CASSIPTGDNEQFF
.	TRBJ2-7	many	TRBV20-1	TGCAGTGCCTATCGGCCTACGGCGTACGAGCAGTACTTC	CSAYRPTAYEQYF
.	TRBJ1-2	many	TRBV20-1	TGCAGTGCTAGAAAACGGGAGGCTAATGGCTACACCTTC	CSARKREANGYTF